This TCR beta chain was documented in a study of shared clonotypes between healthy human individuals. Investigators divided CD4+ cells into CD45RA+ naive and CD45RA-negative memory subsets. As concerns this clone: What it binds is not known.

The CDR3 covers 14 residues. Germline V gene data show CDR1 as SNHLY and CDR2 as FYNNEI. V dropped 1 base and J dropped 7 bases, with 10 bases sitting between them. Regarding the study as a whole: Naive subsets, compared against memory subsets, generally had larger estimated richness values. Sorted-subset sequencing, rarefaction showed, was incomplete despite large depth.

The authors loaded around 200 ng DNA, around 30,000 T cell genomes, into sorted-subset replicate PCRs. TCRdb keeps only in-frame clones here, not all; method: immunoSEQ multiplex PCR. This table holds about 2.4 million clones, 90% to 95% found once. The sequence was collected from a man younger than 30 in good health. Some clones in this sample may be carry-over from other donors' samples. The rearrangement joins TRBV2 to TRBJ1-4; D unclear. Sample: naive CD4+ T cells from PBMCs. Subset defined: CD45RA+ positively selected. The chain's CDR3 is CASSEVLSLEKLFF. The CDR3 nucleotides read TGTGCCAGCAGTGAAGTCCTCAGCCTTGAAAAACTGTTTTTT.